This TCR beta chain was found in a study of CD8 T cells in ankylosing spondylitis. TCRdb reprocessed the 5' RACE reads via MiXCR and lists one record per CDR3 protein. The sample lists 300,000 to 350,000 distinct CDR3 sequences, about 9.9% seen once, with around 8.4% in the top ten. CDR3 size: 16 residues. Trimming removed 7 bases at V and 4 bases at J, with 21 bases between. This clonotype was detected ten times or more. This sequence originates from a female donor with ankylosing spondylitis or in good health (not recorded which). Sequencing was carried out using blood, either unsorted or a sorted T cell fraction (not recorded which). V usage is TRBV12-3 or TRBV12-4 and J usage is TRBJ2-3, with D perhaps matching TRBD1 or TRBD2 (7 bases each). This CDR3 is CASTLGRGLSADTQYF. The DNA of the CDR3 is TGTGCCAGCACCCTGGGGAGGGGGCTTTCTGCAGATACGCAGTATTTT.